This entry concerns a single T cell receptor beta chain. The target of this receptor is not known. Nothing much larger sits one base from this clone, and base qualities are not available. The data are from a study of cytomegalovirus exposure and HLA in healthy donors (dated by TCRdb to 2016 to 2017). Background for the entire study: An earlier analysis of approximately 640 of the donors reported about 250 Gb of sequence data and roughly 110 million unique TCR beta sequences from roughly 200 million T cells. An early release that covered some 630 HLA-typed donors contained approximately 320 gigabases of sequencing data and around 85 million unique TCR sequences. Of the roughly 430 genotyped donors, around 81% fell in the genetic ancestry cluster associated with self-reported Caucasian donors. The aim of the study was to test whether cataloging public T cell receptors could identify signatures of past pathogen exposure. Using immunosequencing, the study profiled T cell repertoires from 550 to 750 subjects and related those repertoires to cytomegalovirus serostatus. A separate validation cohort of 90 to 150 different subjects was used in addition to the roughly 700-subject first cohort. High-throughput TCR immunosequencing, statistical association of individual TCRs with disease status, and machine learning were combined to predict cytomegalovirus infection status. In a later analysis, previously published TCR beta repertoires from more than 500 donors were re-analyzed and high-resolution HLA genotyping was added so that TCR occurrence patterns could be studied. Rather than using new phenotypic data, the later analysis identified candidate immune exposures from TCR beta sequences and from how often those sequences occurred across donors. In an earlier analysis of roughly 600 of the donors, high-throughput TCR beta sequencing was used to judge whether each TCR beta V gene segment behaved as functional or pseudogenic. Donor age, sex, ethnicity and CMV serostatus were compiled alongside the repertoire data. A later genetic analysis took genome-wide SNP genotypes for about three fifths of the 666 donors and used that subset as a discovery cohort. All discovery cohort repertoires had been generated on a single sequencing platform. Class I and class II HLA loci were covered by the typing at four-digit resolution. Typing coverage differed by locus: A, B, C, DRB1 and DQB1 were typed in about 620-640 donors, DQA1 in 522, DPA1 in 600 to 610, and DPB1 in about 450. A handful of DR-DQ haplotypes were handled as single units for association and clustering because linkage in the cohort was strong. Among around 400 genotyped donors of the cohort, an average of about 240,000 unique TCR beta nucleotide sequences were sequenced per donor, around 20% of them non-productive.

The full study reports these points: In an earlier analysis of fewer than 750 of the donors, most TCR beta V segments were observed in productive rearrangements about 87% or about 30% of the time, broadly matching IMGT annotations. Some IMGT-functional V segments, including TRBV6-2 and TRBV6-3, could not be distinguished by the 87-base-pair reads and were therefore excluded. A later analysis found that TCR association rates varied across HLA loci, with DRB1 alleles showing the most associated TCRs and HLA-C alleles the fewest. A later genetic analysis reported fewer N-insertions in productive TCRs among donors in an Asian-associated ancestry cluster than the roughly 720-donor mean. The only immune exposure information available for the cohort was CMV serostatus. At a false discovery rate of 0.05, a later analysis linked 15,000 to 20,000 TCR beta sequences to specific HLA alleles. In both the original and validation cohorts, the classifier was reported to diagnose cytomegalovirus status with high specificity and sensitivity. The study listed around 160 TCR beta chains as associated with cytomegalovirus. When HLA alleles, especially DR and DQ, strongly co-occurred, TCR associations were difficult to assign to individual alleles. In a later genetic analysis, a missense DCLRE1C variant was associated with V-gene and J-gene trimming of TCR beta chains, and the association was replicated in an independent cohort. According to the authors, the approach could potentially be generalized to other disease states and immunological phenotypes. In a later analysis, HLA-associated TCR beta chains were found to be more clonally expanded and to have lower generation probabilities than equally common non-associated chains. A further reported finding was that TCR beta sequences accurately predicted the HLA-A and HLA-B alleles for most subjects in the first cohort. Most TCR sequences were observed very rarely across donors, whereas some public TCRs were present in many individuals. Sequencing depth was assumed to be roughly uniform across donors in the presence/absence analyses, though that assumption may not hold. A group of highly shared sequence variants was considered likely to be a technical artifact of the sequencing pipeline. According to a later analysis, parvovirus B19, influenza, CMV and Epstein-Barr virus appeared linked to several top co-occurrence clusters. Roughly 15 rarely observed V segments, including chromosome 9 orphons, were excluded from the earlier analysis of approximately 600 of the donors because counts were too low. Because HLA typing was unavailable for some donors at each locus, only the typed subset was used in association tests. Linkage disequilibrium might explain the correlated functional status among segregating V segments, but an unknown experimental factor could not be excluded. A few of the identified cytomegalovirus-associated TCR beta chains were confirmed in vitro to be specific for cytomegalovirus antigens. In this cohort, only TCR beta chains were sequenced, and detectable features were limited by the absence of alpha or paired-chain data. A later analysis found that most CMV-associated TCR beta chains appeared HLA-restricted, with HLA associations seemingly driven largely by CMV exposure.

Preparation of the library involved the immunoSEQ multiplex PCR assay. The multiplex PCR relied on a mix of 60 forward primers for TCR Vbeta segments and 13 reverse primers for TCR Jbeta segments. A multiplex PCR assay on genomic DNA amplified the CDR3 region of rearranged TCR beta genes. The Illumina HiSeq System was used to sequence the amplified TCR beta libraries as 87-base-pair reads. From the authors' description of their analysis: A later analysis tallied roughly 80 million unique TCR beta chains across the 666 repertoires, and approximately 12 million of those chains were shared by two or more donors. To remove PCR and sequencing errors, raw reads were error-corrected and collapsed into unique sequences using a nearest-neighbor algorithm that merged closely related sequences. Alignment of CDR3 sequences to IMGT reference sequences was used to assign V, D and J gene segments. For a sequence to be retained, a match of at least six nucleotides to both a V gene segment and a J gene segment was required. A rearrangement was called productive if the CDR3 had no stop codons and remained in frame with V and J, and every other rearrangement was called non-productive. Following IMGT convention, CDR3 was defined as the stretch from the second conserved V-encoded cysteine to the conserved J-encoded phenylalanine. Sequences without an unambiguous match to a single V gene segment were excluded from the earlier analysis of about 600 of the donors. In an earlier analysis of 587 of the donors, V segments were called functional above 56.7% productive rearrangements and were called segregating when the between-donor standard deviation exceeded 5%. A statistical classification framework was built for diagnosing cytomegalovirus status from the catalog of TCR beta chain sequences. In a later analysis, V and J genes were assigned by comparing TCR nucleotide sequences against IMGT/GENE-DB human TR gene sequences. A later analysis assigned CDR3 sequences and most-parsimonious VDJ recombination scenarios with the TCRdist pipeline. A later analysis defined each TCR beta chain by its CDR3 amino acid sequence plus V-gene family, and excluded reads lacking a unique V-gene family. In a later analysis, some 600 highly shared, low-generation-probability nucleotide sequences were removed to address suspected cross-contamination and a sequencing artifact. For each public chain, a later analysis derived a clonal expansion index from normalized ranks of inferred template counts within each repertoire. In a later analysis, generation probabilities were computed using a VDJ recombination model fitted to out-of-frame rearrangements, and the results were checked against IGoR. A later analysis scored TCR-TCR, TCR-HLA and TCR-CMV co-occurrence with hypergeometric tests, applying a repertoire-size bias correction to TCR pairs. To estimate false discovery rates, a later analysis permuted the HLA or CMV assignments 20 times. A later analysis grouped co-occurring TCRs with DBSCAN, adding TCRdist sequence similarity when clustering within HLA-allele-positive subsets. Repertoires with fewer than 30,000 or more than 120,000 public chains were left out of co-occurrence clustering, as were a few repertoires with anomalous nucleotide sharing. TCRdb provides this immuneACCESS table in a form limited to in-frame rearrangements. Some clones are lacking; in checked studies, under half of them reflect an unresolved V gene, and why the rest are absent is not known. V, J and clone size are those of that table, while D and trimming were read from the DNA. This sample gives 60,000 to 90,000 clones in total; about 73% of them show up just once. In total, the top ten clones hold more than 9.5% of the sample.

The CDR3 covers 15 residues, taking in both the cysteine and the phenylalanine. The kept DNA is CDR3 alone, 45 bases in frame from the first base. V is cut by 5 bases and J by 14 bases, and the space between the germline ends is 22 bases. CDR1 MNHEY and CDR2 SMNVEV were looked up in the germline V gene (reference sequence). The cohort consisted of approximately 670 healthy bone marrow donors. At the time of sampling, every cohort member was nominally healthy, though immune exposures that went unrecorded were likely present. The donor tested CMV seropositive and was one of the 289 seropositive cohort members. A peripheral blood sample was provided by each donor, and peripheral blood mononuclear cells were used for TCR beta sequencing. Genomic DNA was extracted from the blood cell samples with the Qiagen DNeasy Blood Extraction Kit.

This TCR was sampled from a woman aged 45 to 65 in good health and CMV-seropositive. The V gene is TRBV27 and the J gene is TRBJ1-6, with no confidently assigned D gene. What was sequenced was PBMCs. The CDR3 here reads CASSATWTGIQALHF. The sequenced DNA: TGTGCCAGCAGTGCAACTTGGACGGGAATTCAGGCCCTCCACTTT.